These 3 T cell receptor beta chains were all obtained from the same sample, sequenced in a study of molecular identifiers for immune sequencing clone quantification. MiXCR, run by TCRdb on the PCR reads, gives a single entry per CDR3 protein. The table records 40,000 to 65,000 distinct CDR3 sequences, around 33% of them present only once. What was sequenced was naive CD8+ T cells from blood, with Jurkat cell RNA spiked in. Subset here: FACS-sorted CD8+CD4-CCR7+CD45RA+ naive T cells. The origin of the receptors is a human donor in good health. Some libraries in this study had Jurkat cell RNA spiked in.

On this clonotype: A much larger clone lies one base from this, so it may be a read error. The chain is built from TRBV7-2 and TRBJ2-5; D uncertain. CDR1 and CDR2 (germline): SGHTA, FQGNSA. The CDR3 runs to 13 residues. The CDR3 spells CASSFFNGESQYF. The CDR3 DNA sequence: TGTGCCAGCAGCTTCTTCAATGGAGAGTCCCAGTACTTC.

The sample holds a few counts of this clonotype. V and J are TRBV2 and TRBJ1-1; tentatively, D is TRBD1 (6 bases). The CDR3 spans 12 residues. Germline V gene sequence: CDR1 SNHLY, CDR2 FYNNEI. V dropped 4 bases and J dropped 4 bases, with 7 bases sitting between them. The CDR3 loop reads CASSVGATEAFF. CDR3 sequence (DNA): TGTGCCAGCAGTGTGGGGGCCACTGAAGCTTTCTTT.

With regard to this clonotype: It may be a read error: a sequence one base away is much more abundant. The rearrangement joins TRBV7-2 to TRBJ2-3, with no clear D. The CDR3 covers 14 residues. Trimming pared 6 bases from V and 0 bases from J, leaving 10 bases between. In germline, CDR1 is SGHTA, CDR2 FQGNSA. CDR3 loop: CASRRLGSTDTQYF. Here the CDR3 DNA reads TGTGCCAGCAGACGGCTCGGAAGCACAGATACGCAGTATTTT. The full variable domain, completed using reference TRBV7-2 and TRBJ2-3, is GAGVSQSPSNKVTEKGKDVELRCDPISGHTALYWYRQSLGQGLEFLIYFQGNSAPDKSGLPSDRFSAERTGGSVSTLTIQRTQQEDSAVYLCASRRLGSTDTQYFGPGTRLTVL.